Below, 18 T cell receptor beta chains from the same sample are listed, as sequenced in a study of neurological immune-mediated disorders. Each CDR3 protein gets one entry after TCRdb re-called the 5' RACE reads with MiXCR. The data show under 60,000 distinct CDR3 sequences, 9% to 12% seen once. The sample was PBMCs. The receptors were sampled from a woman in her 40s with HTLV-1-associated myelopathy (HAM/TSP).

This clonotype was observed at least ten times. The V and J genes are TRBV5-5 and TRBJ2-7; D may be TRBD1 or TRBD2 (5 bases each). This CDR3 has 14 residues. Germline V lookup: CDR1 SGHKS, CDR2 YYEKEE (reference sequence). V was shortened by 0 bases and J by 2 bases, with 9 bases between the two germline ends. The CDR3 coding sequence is TGTGCCAGCAGCTTGGTCTGGGGGACCTACGAGCAGTACTTC. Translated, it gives CASSLVWGTYEQYF.

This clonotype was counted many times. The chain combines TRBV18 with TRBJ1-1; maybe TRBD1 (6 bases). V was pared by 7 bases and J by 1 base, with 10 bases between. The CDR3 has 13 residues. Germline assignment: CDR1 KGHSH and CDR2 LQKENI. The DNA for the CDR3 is TGTGCCAGCTTGGACAGTTCGAACACTGAAGCTTTCTTT. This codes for CASLDSSNTEAFF.

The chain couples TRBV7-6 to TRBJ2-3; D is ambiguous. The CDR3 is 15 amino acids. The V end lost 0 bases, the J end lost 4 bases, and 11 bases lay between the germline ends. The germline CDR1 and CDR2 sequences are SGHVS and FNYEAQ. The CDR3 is CASSLAGNVPDTQYF. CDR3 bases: TGTGCCAGCAGCTTAGCTGGGAACGTCCCAGATACGCAGTATTTT.

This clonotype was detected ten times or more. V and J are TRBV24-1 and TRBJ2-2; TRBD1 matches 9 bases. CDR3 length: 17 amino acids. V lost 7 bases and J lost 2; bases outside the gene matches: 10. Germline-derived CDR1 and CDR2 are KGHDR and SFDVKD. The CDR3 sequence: CATSHSGTGINTGELFF. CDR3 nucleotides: TGTGCCACCAGCCATTCCGGGACAGGGATCAACACCGGGGAGCTGTTTTTT.

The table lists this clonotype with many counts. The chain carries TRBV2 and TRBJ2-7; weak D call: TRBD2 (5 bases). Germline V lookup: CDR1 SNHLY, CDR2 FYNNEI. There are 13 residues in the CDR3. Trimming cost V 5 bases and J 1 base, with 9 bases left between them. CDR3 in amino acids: CASSFGVSYEQYF. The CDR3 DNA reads TGTGCCAGCAGTTTCGGGGTGTCCTACGAGCAGTACTTC.

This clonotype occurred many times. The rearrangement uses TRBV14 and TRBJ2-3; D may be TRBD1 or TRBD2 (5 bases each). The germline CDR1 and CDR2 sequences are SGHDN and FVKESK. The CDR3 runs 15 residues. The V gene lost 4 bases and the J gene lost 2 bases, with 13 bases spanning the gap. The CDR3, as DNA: TGTGCCAGCAGCCGGGACGGGGTCCTCACAGATACGCAGTATTTT. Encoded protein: CASSRDGVLTDTQYF.

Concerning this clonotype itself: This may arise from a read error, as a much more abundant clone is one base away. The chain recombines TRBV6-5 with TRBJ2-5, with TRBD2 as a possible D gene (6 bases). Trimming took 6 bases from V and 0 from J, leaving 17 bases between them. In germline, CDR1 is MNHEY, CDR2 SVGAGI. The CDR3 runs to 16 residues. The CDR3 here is CASSPRTIGNQETQYF. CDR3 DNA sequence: TGTGCCAGCAGCCCCCGGACTATCGGTAACCAAGAGACCCAGTACTTC.

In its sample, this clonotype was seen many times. CDR3 loop: CASIETRGDTEAFF. The CDR3 nucleotides are TGTGCCAGCATTGAGACCCGGGGGGACACTGAAGCTTTCTTT. V is TRBV28 and J is TRBJ1-1; tentative D call: TRBD1 (5 bases). The germline V and J ends were trimmed by 7 bases and 3 bases, with 15 bases remaining between them. Per germline, CDR1 MDHEN and CDR2 SYDVKM. The CDR3 sequence is 14 residues long.

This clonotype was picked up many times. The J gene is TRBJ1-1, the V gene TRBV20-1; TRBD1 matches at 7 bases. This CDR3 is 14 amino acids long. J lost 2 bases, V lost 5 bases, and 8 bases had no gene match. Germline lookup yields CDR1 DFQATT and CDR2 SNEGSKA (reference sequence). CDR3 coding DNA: TGCAGTGCTGTTACCCGGGACAGCAACACTGAAGCTTTCTTT. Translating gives CSAVTRDSNTEAFF.

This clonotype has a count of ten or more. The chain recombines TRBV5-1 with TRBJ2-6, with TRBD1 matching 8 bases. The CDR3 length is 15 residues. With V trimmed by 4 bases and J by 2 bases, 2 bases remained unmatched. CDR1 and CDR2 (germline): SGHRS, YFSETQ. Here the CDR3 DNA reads TGCGCCAGCAGCGAGGACAGGGCTGGGGCCAACGTCCTGACTTTC. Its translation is CASSEDRAGANVLTF.

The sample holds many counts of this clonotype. CDR3 sequence (DNA): TGTGCCAGCAGTTCAACTAGCGGGGGGCCCTACGAGCAGTACTTC. Amino acid sequence: CASSSTSGGPYEQYF. The chain recombines TRBV27 with TRBJ2-7; 12 positions match TRBD2. The germline V gene encodes CDR1 MNHEY and CDR2 SMNVEV (reference sequence). J lost 2 bases, V lost 4 bases, and 3 bases had no gene match. The CDR3 runs 15 residues.

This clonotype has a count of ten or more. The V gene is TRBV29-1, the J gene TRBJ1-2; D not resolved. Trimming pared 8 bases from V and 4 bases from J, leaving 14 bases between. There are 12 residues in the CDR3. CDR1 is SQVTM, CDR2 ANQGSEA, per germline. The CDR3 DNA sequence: TGCAGCATAAACCGCCAGATCTATGGCTACACCTTC. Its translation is CSINRQIYGYTF.

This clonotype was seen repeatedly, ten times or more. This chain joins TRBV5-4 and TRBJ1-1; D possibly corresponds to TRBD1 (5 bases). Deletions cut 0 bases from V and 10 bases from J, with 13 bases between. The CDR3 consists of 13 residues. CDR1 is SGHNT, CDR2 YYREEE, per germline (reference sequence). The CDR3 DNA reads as TGTGCCAGCAGCTTGGCCGACAGAGCAGCAGCTTTCTTT. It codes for CASSLADRAAAFF.

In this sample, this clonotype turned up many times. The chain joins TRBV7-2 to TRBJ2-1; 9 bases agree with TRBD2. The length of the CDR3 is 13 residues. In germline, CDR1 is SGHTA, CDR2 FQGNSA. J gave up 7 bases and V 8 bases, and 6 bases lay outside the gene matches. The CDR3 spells CASRAGGGNEQFF. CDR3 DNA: TGTGCCAGCCGTGCGGGGGGGGGGAATGAGCAGTTCTTC.

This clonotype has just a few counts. The CDR3 DNA reads TGTGCCAGCAGCTTGATTCAGTACCAAGAGACCCAGTACTTC. It encodes CASSLIQYQETQYF. This chain connects TRBV5-5 to TRBJ2-5; D is ambiguous. Germline-derived CDR1 and CDR2 are SGHKS and YYEKEE (reference sequence). The CDR3 totals 14 residues. Trimming left V 1 base short and J 0 bases short, with 7 bases between.

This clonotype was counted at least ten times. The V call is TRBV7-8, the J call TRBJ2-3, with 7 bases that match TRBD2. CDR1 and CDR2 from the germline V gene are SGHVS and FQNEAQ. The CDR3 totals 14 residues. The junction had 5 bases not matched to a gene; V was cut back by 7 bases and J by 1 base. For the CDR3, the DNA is TGTGCCAGCATCGAGGGAGGGGGCACAGATACGCAGTATTTT. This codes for CASIEGGGTDTQYF.

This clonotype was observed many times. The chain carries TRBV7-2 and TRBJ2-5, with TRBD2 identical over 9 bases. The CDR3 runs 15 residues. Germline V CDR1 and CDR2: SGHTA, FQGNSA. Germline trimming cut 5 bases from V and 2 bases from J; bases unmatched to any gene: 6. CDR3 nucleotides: TGTGCCAGCAGCATGGGGGCGGGGGGGCAAGAGACCCAGTACTTC. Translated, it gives CASSMGAGGQETQYF.

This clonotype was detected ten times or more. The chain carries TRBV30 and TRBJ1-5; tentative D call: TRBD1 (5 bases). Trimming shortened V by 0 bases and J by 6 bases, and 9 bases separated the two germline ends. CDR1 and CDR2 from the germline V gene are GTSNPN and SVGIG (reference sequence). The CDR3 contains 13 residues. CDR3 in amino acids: CAWSVKGTQPQHF. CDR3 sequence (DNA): TGTGCCTGGAGTGTGAAGGGGACTCAGCCCCAGCATTTT.